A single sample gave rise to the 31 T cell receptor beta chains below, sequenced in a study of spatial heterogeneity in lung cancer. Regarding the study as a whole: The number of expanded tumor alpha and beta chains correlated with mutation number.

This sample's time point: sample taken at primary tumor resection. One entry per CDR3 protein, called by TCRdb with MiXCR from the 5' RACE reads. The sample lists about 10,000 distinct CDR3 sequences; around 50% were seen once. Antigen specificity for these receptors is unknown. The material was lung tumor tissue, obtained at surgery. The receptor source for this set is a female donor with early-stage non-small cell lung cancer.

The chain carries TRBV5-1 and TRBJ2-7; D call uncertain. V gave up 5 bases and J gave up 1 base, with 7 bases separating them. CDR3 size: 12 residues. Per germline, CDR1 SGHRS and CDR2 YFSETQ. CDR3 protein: CASSDSSYEQYF. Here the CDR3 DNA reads TGCGCCAGCAGTGATTCGTCCTACGAGCAGTACTTC.

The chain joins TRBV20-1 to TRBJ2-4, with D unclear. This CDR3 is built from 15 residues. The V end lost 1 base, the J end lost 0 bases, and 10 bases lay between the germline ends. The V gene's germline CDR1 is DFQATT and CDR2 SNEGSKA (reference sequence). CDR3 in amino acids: CSARADAVAKNIQYF. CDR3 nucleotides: TGCAGTGCTAGAGCGGACGCCGTAGCCAAAAACATTCAGTACTTC.

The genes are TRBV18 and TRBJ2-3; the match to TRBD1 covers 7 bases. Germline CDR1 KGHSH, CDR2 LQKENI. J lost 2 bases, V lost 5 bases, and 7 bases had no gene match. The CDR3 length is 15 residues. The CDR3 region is CASSSSGTVTDTQYF. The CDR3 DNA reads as TGTGCCAGCTCATCTTCCGGGACAGTCACAGATACGCAGTATTTT.

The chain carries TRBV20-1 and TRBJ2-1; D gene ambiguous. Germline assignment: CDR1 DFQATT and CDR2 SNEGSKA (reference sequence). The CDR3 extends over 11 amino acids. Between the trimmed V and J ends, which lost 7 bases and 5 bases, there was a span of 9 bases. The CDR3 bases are TGCAGTGTCTACCGGGACAATGAGCAGTTCTTC. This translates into CSVYRDNEQFF.

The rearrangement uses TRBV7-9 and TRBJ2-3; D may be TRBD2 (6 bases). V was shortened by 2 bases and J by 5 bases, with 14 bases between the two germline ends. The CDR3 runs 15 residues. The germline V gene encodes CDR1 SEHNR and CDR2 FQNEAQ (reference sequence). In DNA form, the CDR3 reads TGTGCCAGCAGCTTACGAGGGGCCGGGGGAGATACGCAGTATTTT. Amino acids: CASSLRGAGGDTQYF.

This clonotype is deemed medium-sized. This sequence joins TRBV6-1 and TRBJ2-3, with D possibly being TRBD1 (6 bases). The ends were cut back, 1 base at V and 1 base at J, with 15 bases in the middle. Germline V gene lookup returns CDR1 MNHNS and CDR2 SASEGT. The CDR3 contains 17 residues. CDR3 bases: TGTGCCAGCAGTGAAGGGTTAGGGGGACGGGGCACAGATACGCAGTATTTT. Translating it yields CASSEGLGGRGTDTQYF.

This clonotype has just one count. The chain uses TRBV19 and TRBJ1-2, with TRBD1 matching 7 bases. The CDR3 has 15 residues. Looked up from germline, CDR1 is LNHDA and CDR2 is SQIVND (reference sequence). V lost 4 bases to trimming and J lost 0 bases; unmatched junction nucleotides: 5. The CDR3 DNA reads TGTGCCAGTAGTAGTCCCGGGACAGCTAACTATGGCTACACCTTC. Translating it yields CASSSPGTANYGYTF.

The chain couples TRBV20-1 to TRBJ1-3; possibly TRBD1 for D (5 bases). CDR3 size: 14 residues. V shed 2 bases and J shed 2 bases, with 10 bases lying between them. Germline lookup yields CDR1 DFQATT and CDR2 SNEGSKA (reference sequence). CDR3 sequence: CSARFGATGNTIYF. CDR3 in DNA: TGCAGTGCTAGATTTGGGGCAACTGGAAACACCATATATTTT.

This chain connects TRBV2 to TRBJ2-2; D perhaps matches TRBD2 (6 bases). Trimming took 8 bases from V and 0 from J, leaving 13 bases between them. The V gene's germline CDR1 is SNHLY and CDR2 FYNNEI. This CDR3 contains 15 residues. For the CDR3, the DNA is TGTGCCAGCCGCCGGAGGGATACGAACACCGGGGAGCTGTTTTTT. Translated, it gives CASRRRDTNTGELFF.

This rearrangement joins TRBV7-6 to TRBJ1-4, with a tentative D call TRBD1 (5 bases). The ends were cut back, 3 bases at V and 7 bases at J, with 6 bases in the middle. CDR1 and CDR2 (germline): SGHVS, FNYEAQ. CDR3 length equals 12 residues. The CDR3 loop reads CASSLGPEKLFF. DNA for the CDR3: TGTGCCAGCAGCTTGGGGCCTGAAAAACTGTTTTTT.

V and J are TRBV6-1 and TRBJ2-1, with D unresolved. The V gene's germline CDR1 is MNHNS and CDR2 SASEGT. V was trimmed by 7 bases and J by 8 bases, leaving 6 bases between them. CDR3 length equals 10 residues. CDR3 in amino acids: CASNEDEQFF. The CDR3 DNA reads TGTGCCAGCAACGAGGATGAGCAGTTCTTC.

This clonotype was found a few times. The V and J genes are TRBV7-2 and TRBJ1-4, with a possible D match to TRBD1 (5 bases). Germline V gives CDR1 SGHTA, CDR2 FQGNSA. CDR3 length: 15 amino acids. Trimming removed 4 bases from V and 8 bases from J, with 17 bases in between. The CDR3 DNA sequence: TGTGCCAGCAGCTCCAGGTTGCAGGGTGGAGAAAAACTGTTTTTT. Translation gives CASSSRLQGGEKLFF. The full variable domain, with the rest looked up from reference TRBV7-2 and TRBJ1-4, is GAGVSQSPSNKVTEKGKDVELRCDPISGHTALYWYRQSLGQGLEFLIYFQGNSAPDKSGLPSDRFSAERTGGSVSTLTIQRTQQEDSAVYLCASSSRLQGGEKLFFGSGTQLSVL.

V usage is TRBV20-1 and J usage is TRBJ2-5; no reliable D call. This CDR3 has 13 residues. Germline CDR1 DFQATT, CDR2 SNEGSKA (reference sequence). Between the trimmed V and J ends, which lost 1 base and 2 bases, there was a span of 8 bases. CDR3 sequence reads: CSARGFAQETQYF. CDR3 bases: TGCAGTGCTAGAGGATTTGCTCAAGAGACCCAGTACTTC.

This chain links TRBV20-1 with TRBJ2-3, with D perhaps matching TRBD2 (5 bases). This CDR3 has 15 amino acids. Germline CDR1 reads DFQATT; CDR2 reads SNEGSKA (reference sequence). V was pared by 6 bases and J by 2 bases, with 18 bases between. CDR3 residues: CSARTDTRTTDTQYF. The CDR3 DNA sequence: TGCAGTGCCCGGACTGATACCCGGACCACAGATACGCAGTATTTT.

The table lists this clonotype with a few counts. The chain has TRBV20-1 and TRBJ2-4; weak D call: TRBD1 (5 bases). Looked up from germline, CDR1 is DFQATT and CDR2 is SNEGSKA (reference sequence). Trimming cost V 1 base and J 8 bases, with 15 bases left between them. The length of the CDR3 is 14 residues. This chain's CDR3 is CSARGTMLGHIQYF. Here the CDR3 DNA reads TGCAGTGCTAGAGGAACTATGCTGGGGCACATTCAGTACTTC.

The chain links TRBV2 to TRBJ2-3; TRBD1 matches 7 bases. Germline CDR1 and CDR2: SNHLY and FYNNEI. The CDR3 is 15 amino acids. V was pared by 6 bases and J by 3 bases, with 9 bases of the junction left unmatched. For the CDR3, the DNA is TGTGCCAGCAGAAATCGACAGGGATGGACAGATACGCAGTATTTT. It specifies CASRNRQGWTDTQYF.

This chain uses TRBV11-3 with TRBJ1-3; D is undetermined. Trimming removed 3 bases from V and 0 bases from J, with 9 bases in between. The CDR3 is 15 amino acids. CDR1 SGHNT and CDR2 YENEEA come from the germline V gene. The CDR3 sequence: CASSLDGSSGNTIYF. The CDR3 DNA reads TGTGCCAGCAGCTTGGACGGGAGCTCTGGAAACACCATATATTTT.

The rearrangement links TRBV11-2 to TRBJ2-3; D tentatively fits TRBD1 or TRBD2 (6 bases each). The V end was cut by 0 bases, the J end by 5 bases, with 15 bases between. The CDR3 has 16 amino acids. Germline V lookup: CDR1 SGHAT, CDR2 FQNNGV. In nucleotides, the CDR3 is TGTGCCAGCAGCTTAGAAGTGGGGGGCCGGGGAGATACGCAGTATTTT. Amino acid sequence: CASSLEVGGRGDTQYF.

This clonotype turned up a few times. The CDR3 loop is CASSRGTGTIYGYTF. The CDR3 nucleotides read TGTGCCAGCAGCAGGGGCACAGGGACTATCTATGGCTACACCTTC. The J gene is TRBJ1-2, the V gene TRBV9; a weak D match, TRBD1 (6 bases). V lost 4 bases and J 4 bases, leaving 17 bases between the germline ends. CDR1 and CDR2 (germline): SGDLS, YYNGEE. CDR3 size: 15 residues.

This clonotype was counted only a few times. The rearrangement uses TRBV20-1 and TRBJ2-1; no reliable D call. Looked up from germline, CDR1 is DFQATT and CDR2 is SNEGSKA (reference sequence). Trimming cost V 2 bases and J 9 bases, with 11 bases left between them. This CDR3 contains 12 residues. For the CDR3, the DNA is TGCAGTGCTAGACGTTCCGAGATTGAGCAGTTCTTC. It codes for CSARRSEIEQFF.

CDR3 DNA: TGTGCCAGCAGCTCTCGGGGGACAGGGTACAATGAGCAGTTCTTC. This codes for CASSSRGTGYNEQFF. This chain links TRBV7-9 with TRBJ2-1, with 9 nucleotides matching TRBD1. The CDR3 spans 15 residues. The germline V gene encodes CDR1 SEHNR and CDR2 FQNEAQ (reference sequence). Trimming took 4 bases from V and 4 from J; bases not matched to a gene: 5.

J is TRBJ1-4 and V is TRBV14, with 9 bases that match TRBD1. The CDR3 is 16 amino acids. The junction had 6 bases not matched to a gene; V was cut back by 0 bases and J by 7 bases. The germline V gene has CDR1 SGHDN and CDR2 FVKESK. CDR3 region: CASSQDLGQGGEKLFF. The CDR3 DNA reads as TGTGCCAGCAGCCAAGATCTGGGACAGGGTGGTGAAAAACTGTTTTTT.

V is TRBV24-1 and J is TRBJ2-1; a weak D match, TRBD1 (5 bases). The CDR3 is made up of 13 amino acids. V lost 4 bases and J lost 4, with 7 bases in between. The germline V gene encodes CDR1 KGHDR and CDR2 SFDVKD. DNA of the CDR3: TGTGCCACCAGTGACGCAGGGTACAATGAGCAGTTCTTC. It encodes CATSDAGYNEQFF.

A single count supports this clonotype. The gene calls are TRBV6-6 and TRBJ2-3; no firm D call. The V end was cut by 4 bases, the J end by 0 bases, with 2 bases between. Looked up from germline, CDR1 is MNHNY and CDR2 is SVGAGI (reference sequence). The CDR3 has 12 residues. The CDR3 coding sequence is TGTGCCAGCAGTTGGAGCACAGATACGCAGTATTTT. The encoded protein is CASSWSTDTQYF.

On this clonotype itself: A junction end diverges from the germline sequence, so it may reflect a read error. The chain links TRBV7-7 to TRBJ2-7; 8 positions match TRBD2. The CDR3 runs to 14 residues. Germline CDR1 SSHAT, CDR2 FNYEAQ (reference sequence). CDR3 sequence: CASSLPGGAYEQYF. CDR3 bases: TGTGCTAGCAGCTTACCCGGGGGGGCCTACGAGCAGTACTTC.

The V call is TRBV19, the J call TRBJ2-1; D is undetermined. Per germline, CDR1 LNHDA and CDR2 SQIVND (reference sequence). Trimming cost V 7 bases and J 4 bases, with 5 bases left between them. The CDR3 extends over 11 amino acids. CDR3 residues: CASTSYNEQFF. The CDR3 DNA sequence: TGTGCCAGTACCAGTTACAATGAGCAGTTCTTC.

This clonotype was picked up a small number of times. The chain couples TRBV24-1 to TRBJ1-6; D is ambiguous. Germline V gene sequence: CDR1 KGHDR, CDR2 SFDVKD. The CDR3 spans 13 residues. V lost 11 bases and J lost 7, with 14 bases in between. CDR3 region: CAIRWLSNSPLHF. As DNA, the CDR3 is TGTGCCATCAGGTGGCTCTCGAATTCACCCCTCCACTTT.

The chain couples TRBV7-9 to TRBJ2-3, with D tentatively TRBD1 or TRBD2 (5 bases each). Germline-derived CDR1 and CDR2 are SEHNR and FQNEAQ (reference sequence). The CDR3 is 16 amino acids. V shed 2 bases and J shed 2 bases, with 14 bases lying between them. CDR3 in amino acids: CASSLRGASYTDTQYF. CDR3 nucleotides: TGTGCCAGCAGCTTAAGGGGAGCGAGCTACACAGATACGCAGTATTTT.

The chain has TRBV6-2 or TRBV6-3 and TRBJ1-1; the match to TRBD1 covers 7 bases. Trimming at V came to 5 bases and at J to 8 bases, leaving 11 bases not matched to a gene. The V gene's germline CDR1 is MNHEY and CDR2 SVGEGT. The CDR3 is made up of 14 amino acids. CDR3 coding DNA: TGTGCCAGCAGTCACCCGACAGGGAGAATGGAAGCTTTCTTT. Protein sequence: CASSHPTGRMEAFF.

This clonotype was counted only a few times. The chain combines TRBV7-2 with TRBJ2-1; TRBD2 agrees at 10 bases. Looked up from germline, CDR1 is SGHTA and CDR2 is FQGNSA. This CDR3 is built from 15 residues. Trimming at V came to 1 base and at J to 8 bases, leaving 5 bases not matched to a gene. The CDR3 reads CASSLVASGGYEQFF. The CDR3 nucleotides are TGTGCCAGCAGCTTAGTAGCTAGCGGGGGCTATGAGCAGTTCTTC.

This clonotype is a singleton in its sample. The CDR3 sequence is CASSGRGQLLQETQYF. In nucleotides, the CDR3 is TGTGCCAGCAGCGGTCGGGGACAACTACTTCAAGAGACCCAGTACTTC. The V and J genes are TRBV21-1 and TRBJ2-5; the table's D call of TRBD1 was not tested on the DNA. TRBV21-1 is a pseudogene segment. The CDR3 contains 16 residues.